This T cell receptor (beta chain) was identified during a study of response to subunit inactivated influenza vaccine (dated by TCRdb to between 2017 and 2018). For the wider study: The study used deep quantitative T cell receptor repertoire profiling to track responses to a trivalent subunit inactivated influenza vaccine.

The germline V end is reduced by 4 bases and the J end by 3 bases; junction bases left unmatched: 9. From the germline V gene, CDR1 is MDHEN and CDR2 is SYDVKM. The CDR3 runs 17 residues from the cysteine to the phenylalanine. The read is trimmed to its CDR3 DNA, 51 bases read in frame from base 1. In this sample, this clonotype turned up a few times. It lacks a known antigen. Just one base apart from a much larger clone, this may be a read error. Libraries were built with RT-PCR. Sequencer: Illumina HiSeq 2500. TCRdb reran the public reads through fastp at Q25 and MiXCR, keeping productive beta chains. Each CDR3 protein gets just one entry, which takes the most common genes and DNA from the rows behind it. For this sample the table gives more than 700,000 distinct CDR3 sequences, of which over 20% were detected only once. The ten most abundant clones make up about 10% of the sample. What the research found in general, with its limitations: According to the authors, only a limited number of new T cells may be recruited by each seasonal influenza vaccination.

The sequence is built from TRBV28 and TRBJ2-3; TRBD2 lines up with 11 middle nucleotides. The sequencing used PBMCs from blood, collected around 5 days after vaccination. The origin of this receptor is a man aged 50-59 years who received an inactivated influenza vaccine. Donor details come from another sample of the same person, matched by shared clones. The nucleotides are TGTGCCAGCAGTTCATCACTAGCGGGAGTTCAAACAGATACGCAGTATTTT. Translation gives CASSSSLAGVQTDTQYF.